This TCR beta chain is from a study of blood T cell repertoires in COVID-19. Study at large: Both acute and convalescent COVID-19 samples were obtained from the United States, Italy and Spain. T cells, B-cell-depleted T cells, or PBMCs supplied cDNA or gDNA.

The CDR3 is made up of 21 amino acids. Germline trimming cut 5 bases from V and 1 base from J; bases unmatched to any gene: 18. Germline V gene data show CDR1 as MNHEY and CDR2 as SMNVEV (reference sequence). In the original processing: Amplified reference gene primers provided the basis for estimating nucleated cell counts. Produced via immunoSEQ multiplex PCR; TCRdb's table is partial and in-frame only. The V and J calls and clone size are taken from that table; D and trimming were inferred from the DNA. The top ten hold about 5% of the sample, which has 250,000 to 300,000 clones, less than 90% seen once.

Specimen: peripheral blood. The source is a man between 60 and 70 years old who had recovered from COVID-19. This chain links TRBV27 with TRBJ2-3, with 13 bases that match TRBD2. This CDR3 reads CASSNPVLGLAGAIGTDTQYF. The CDR3 nucleotides are TGTGCCAGCAGTAACCCCGTTCTCGGACTAGCGGGAGCTATAGGCACAGATACGCAGTATTTT.